Sequencing of this T cell receptor (beta chain) was carried out in a study of shared T cell receptors in the human thymus. Some clones are missing from TCRdb's copy, which holds only in-frame ones; the method was immunoSEQ multiplex PCR. The data show hundreds of thousands of clones, 70% to 90% seen once. Looked up from germline, CDR1 is SNHLY and CDR2 is FYNNEI. This CDR3 is built from 16 residues. The V and J ends lost 6 bases and 2 bases, in that order; junction bases with no gene match: 11. These records were also assigned to another study, of human thymus T cells.

The V call is TRBV2, the J call TRBJ2-3; TRBD1 matches 7 bases. The sequence came from a boy under two years old with a congenital heart defect. The sample was thymocytes. This CDR3 is CASSLGPGQDTDTQYF. The DNA of the CDR3 is TGTGCCAGCAGCCTAGGGCCCGGACAGGACACAGATACGCAGTATTTT.